A selection of T cell receptor beta chains follows, all from one sample in a study of glioma-infiltrating T cells. TCRdb re-analysed the multiplex PCR reads in MiXCR, keeping a single row per CDR3 protein. Of about 190,000 distinct CDR3 sequences in the sample, more than 25% are singletons; the top ten hold 20%. Input material: glioma tissue, nonneoplastic brain tissue, or PBMCs (not recorded which). Receptors originate from a human donor with low-grade glioma or glioblastoma, undergoing nonglioma brain surgery, or in good health (not recorded which). Both conserved end residues are part of each CDR3. D genes are given only for firm matches. Expanded clones get a size class; other rows say once, few or many, or leave the size out.

v_call	clone_size	d_call	j_call	cdr3_aa	cdr3_nt
TRBV3-1	-	TRBD2	TRBJ2-3	CASSQGISGSNTDTQYF	TGTGCCAGCAGCCAAGGGATTAGCGGGAGTAACACAGATACGCAGTATTTT
TRBV2	-	TRBD2	TRBJ2-7	CASSATSVLYEQYF	TGTGCCAGCAGTGCGACTAGCGTACTCTACGAGCAGTACTTC
TRBV2	-	-	TRBJ2-1	CDSSAGLNNKQFF	TGTGACAGCAGTGCGGGACTGAACAATAAGCAGTTCTTC
TRBV6-1	many	-	TRBJ1-2	CASRTGSSGGYTF	TGTGCCAGCAGAACCGGGAGCTCTGGTGGCTACACCTTC
TRBV19	-	-	TRBJ2-5	CASSISTRGYGTQYF	TGTGCCAGTAGTATCTCCACGAGGGGGTACGGGACCCAGTACTTC
TRBV10-2	many	-	TRBJ1-2	CASSEGGNYGYTF	TGCGCCAGCAGTGAAGGAGGAAACTATGGCTACACCTTC
TRBV5-6	-	-	TRBJ2-7	CASSTGTLYEQYF	TGTGCCAGCAGCACCGGAACCTTATACGAGCAGTACTTC
TRBV3-1	-	-	TRBJ1-1	CASRLLEGNTEAFF	TGTGCCAGCAGACTCCTTGAGGGGAACACTGAAGCTTTCTTT
TRBV4-3	-	TRBD1	TRBJ1-2	CASSQEPRGQTNGCTF	TGCGCCAGCAGCCAAGAACCCCGGGGACAGACGAATGGCTGCACCTTC
TRBV6-6	-	-	TRBJ1-1	CAGTIAPEAFF	TGTGCCGGCACCATTGCTCCTGAAGCTTTCTTT
TRBV7-2	many	TRBD1	TRBJ2-7	CASKTGGASYEQYF	TGTGCCAGCAAGACAGGGGGCGCCTCCTACGAGCAGTACTTC
TRBV7-2	many	-	TRBJ2-3	CASSLEASWDTQYF	TGTGCCAGCAGCTTAGAGGCGAGCTGGGATACGCAGTATTTT
TRBV12-3/TRBV12-4	-	TRBD1	TRBJ1-5	CASTRRTGDFRSNQPQHF	TGTGCCAGCACTCGACGGACAGGGGATTTTCGTAGCAATCAGCCCCAGCATTTT
TRBV27	-	-	TRBJ2-7	CASSFATTGAGRAYEQYF	TGTGCCAGCAGTTTCGCAACTACCGGGGCAGGGCGAGCCTACGAGCAGTACTTC
TRBV5-5	-	-	TRBJ2-3	CASSSQGPYTQYF	TGTGCCAGCAGCTCCCAAGGGCCTTATACGCAGTATTTT
TRBV28	many	-	TRBJ2-7	CASSLGGTLYEQYF	TGTGCCAGCAGTTTAGGCGGGACACTCTACGAGCAGTACTTC
TRBV4-2	many	-	TRBJ2-5	CASSQDQKTQYF	TGTGCCAGCAGCCAAGATCAAAAGACCCAGTACTTC
TRBV28	-	TRBD1	TRBJ1-2	CASSSRPGQGAYGYTF	TGTGCCAGCAGTTCCCGTCCGGGACAGGGCGCCTATGGCTACACCTTC
TRBV29-1	-	TRBD1	TRBJ2-5	CSAATTGAAQETQYF	TGCAGCGCTGCCACAACAGGGGCTGCCCAAGAGACCCAGTACTTC
TRBV20-1	many	-	TRBJ1-2	CSARVASGPSNYGYTF	TGCAGTGCTAGAGTGGCCTCTGGACCGAGTAACTATGGCTACACCTTC
TRBV27	many	-	TRBJ2-2	CASSRVSTYGFGELFF	TGTGCCAGCTCCCGGGTCTCTACGTATGGTTTCGGGGAGCTGTTTTTT
TRBV3-1	-	-	TRBJ1-1	CASSQNNEAFF	TGTGCCAGCAGCCAGAACAATGAAGCTTTCTTT
TRBV3-1	many	-	TRBJ2-7	CASSPRPGKGYEQYF	TGTGCCAGCAGCCCCCGACCGGGGAAGGGCTACGAGCAGTACTTC
TRBV7-2	many	TRBD2	TRBJ2-7	CASSASGRSSYEQYF	TGTGCCAGCAGCGCTAGCGGGAGGAGCTCCTACGAGCAGTACTTC
TRBV7-8	many	-	TRBJ1-1	CASSFASNTEAFF	TGTGCCAGCAGCTTCGCTTCGAACACTGAAGCTTTCTTT
TRBV5-4	-	-	TRBJ2-2	CARSWGNTGELFF	TGTGCCAGAAGCTGGGGGAACACCGGGGAGCTGTTTTTT
TRBV6-1	-	-	TRBJ2-3	CASRGARDTQYF	TGTGCCAGCAGGGGGGCGAGAGATACGCAGTATTTT
TRBV7-9	-	TRBD2	TRBJ2-5	CASSSSTSGSSETQHF	TGTGCCAGCAGCTCTTCGACTAGCGGGAGCTCAGAGACCCAGCACTTC
TRBV27	-	-	TRBJ2-5	CASSLGWGRAETQYF	TGTGCCAGCAGCTTGGGCTGGGGACGGGCTGAGACCCAGTACTTC
TRBV28	-	-	TRBJ1-5	CASSSFARSLHF	TGTGCCAGCAGTTCCTTCGCAAGGTCCTTGCATTTT
TRBV5-1	many	TRBD1	TRBJ2-3	CASSLGTGVSTDTQYF	TGCGCCAGCAGCTTGGGAACAGGGGTCAGCACAGATACGCAGTATTTT
TRBV13	few	-	TRBJ2-1	CASSLVLNEQFF	TGTGCCAGCAGCTTAGTTCTAAATGAGCAGTTCTTC
TRBV7-2	many	TRBD1	TRBJ2-7	CASRPDRVFEQYF	TGTGCCAGCAGGCCCGACAGGGTATTCGAGCAGTACTTC
TRBV20-1	many	-	TRBJ2-5	CSARAPAQGKTQYF	TGCAGTGCTAGAGCGCCTGCTCAGGGAAAGACCCAGTACTTC
TRBV6-1	many	TRBD2	TRBJ2-3	CATAETSGSVADTQYF	TGTGCCACGGCGGAGACTAGCGGGAGTGTTGCAGATACGCAGTATTTT
TRBV6-5	-	TRBD1	TRBJ2-7	CASSLYGTADYEQYF	TGTGCCAGTAGTCTGTACGGGACAGCAGATTACGAGCAGTACTTC
TRBV12-3/TRBV12-4	-	-	TRBJ2-1	CASSYIRGEQFF	TGTGCCAGCAGCTATATCCGGGGTGAGCAGTTCTTC
TRBV28	-	-	TRBJ1-5	CASNGGEGEGQPQHF	TGTGCCAGCAATGGGGGGGAGGGGGAGGGTCAGCCCCAGCATTTT
TRBV5-1	few	-	TRBJ2-5	CASSFLGAETQYF	TGCGCCAGCAGCTTCTTGGGCGCAGAGACCCAGTACTTC
TRBV27	many	-	TRBJ1-5	CASSWTRSNQPQHF	TGTGCCAGCAGTTGGACGCGGAGCAATCAGCCCCAGCATTTT
TRBV29-1	-	TRBD1	TRBJ2-7	CSVLGQGRNEQYF	TGCAGCGTCCTGGGACAGGGTAGGAACGAGCAGTACTTC
TRBV6-1	many	TRBD1	TRBJ2-1	CASSRVNRQGSGEQFF	TGTGCCAGCAGCCGTGTCAATCGACAGGGCTCGGGTGAGCAGTTCTTC
TRBV28	many	TRBD1	TRBJ1-2	CASSFRDRGIHTF	TGTGCCAGCAGTTTTCGGGACAGGGGGATCCACACCTTC
TRBV5-4	many	TRBD1	TRBJ2-5	CASSWTGEGQETQYF	TGTGCCAGCAGCTGGACAGGGGAGGGGCAAGAGACCCAGTACTTC
TRBV20-1	many	-	TRBJ2-5	CSATTPQAQETQYF	TGCAGTGCTACCACTCCGCAGGCCCAAGAGACCCAGTACTTC
TRBV3-1	many	-	TRBJ2-1	CASSQASPEQFF	TGTGCCAGCAGCCAAGCTAGTCCTGAGCAGTTCTTC
TRBV19	many	-	TRBJ1-4	CATSQGTTNEKLFF	TGTGCCACCTCACAGGGAACAACTAATGAAAAACTGTTTTTT
TRBV12-3/TRBV12-4	-	-	TRBJ2-5	CASSLYIRGQETQYF	TGTGCCAGCAGTTTGTATATTAGGGGACAAGAGACCCAGTACTTC
TRBV2	many	TRBD2	TRBJ2-1	CASSDLIAGGGEQFF	TGTGCCAGCAGTGATTTAATAGCGGGAGGCGGTGAGCAGTTCTTC
TRBV4-1	many	-	TRBJ2-1	CASSQESGPLQFF	TGCGCCAGCAGCCAAGAGTCAGGTCCTTTGCAGTTCTTC
TRBV7-9	many	TRBD1	TRBJ2-7	CASSSTGTGVEQYF	TGTGCCAGCAGCTCAACCGGGACAGGGGTCGAGCAGTACTTC
TRBV5-5	few	-	TRBJ2-1	CASLAGVLDNEQFF	TGTGCCAGCTTAGCAGGGGTATTAGACAATGAGCAGTTCTTC
TRBV20-1	many	-	TRBJ1-4	CSAPHGEKLFF	TGCAGTGCTCCGCACGGAGAAAAACTGTTTTTT
TRBV18	-	-	TRBJ1-1	CGSSPLLSRTNTEAFF	TGTGGCAGCTCACCACTCTTGTCCAGGACGAACACTGAAGCTTTCTTT